This T cell receptor beta chain was retrieved from a study of blood T cell repertoires in COVID-19. On the study more broadly: COVID-19 samples collected from the United States, Italy and Spain covered acute and convalescent phases.

Authors' analysis steps: Estimation of nucleated cell counts relied on the amplification of reference gene primers. TCRdb's copy holds only in-frame clones and misses some; the assay was immunoSEQ multiplex PCR. That table furnishes V, J and clone size, whereas the DNA furnished D and trimming. The repertoire has about 400,000 clones, roughly 90% of them found once; the top ten carry roughly 2%. Cohort placement rested on clinical history that participants reported themselves. This CDR3 contains 14 residues. V gave up 6 bases and J gave up 8 bases, with 16 bases separating them. The germline CDR1 and CDR2 sequences are LNHDA and SQIVND (reference sequence).

Sequencing was carried out using PBMCs or T cells enriched from blood (not recorded which). The J gene is TRBJ1-4, the V gene TRBV19; D not certain. The receptor's source is a woman in her forties with acute COVID-19. The CDR3 DNA sequence: TGTGCCAGTAGCCCCAGAACGGGAGACGAAAAACTGTTTTTT. It is translated as CASSPRTGDEKLFF.